A selection of T cell receptor beta chains follows, all from one sample in a study of regulatory T cells in long-lasting Graves disease. TCRdb reprocessed the multiplex PCR reads via MiXCR and lists one record per CDR3 protein. This sample has 350,000 to 500,000 distinct CDR3 sequences, with about a sixth found just once. The same data also contributed to another study, on T cells in Graves' hyperthyroidism and ophthalmopathy.

The source material was peripheral blood mononuclear cells (PBMCs), sampled at new diagnosis, from a patient treated with antithyroid drugs. These receptors all come from a woman aged 25 to 39 with Graves disease. Each CDR3 is given with its conserved first and last residue. Each record gives: J gene, D gene, V gene, clone size, CDR3 DNA, CDR3 protein. D genes are given only for firm matches. The size entry is marked missing in some rows and otherwise reads once, few, many or a size class.

J: TRBJ2-7; D: NA; V: TRBV6-1; size: many; DNA: TGTGCCAGCAGACCGAGGGAGAAGCCCATAGGGTCCTACGAGCAGTACTTC; CDR3: CASRPREKPIGSYEQYF
J: TRBJ1-1; D: TRBD1; V: TRBV2; size: many; DNA: TGTGCCAGCAGCGGACAGGGGGCGATGAACACTGAAGCTTTCTTT; CDR3: CASSGQGAMNTEAFF
J: TRBJ1-5; D: TRBD1; V: TRBV18; size: many; DNA: TGTGCCAGCTCATCAGGGGGGGGCCCATATAGCAATCAGCCCCAGCATTTT; CDR3: CASSSGGGPYSNQPQHF
J: TRBJ2-4; D: TRBD2; V: TRBV14; size: many; DNA: TGTGCCAGCAGCCAAAGTGTAGCGGGGATGGGGCGAGCCAAAAACATTCAGTACTTC; CDR3: CASSQSVAGMGRAKNIQYF
J: TRBJ2-2; D: NA; V: TRBV12-3/TRBV12-4; size: many; DNA: TGTGCCAGCAGTTTATCTGGGGTAGGGTTCTCCGGGGAGCTGTTTTTT; CDR3: CASSLSGVGFSGELFF
J: TRBJ1-3; D: NA; V: TRBV6-2/TRBV6-3; size: NA; DNA: TGTGCCAGCACCGCTCAGCCAGGGGCTATCTCTGGAAACACCATATATTTT; CDR3: CASTAQPGAISGNTIYF
J: TRBJ2-1; D: NA; V: TRBV30; size: few; DNA: TGTGCCTGGAGTGTACCCGGGACTTATTCCTACAATGAGCAGTTCTTC; CDR3: CAWSVPGTYSYNEQFF
J: TRBJ2-3; D: NA; V: TRBV7-9; size: many; DNA: TGTGCCAGCAGCTCTCCGCCTGACACAGATACGCAGTATTTT; CDR3: CASSSPPDTDTQYF
J: TRBJ2-7; D: NA; V: TRBV20-1; size: many; DNA: TGCAGTGCTAGGGAAGGGGAGGTCTACGAGCAGTACTTC; CDR3: CSAREGEVYEQYF
J: TRBJ2-5; D: TRBD2; V: TRBV7-2; size: many; DNA: TGTGCCAGCAAGGGGACTAGTGGGACCCAGTACTTC; CDR3: CASKGTSGTQYF
J: TRBJ2-4; D: NA; V: TRBV11-2; size: many; DNA: TGTGCCAGCAGAGGTGGACTAAACATTCAGTACTTC; CDR3: CASRGGLNIQYF
J: TRBJ1-5; D: NA; V: TRBV6-2/TRBV6-3; size: few; DNA: TGTGCCAGCAGTTACGTGGAACTTAGCAATCAGCCCCAGCATTTT; CDR3: CASSYVELSNQPQHF
J: TRBJ1-1; D: NA; V: TRBV9; size: few; DNA: TGTGCCAGCAGCGTAATTAGGAACACTGAAGCTTTCTTT; CDR3: CASSVIRNTEAFF
J: TRBJ2-7; D: NA; V: TRBV6-1; size: many; DNA: TGTGCCAGCAGTGAACCGGGCAGGGCGAGGAACGAGCAGTACTTC; CDR3: CASSEPGRARNEQYF
J: TRBJ2-3; D: TRBD2; V: TRBV18; size: many; DNA: TGTGCCAGCTCAATCCAGCGGGAGCCAGATACGCAGTATTTT; CDR3: CASSIQREPDTQYF
J: TRBJ1-2; D: NA; V: TRBV2; size: many; DNA: TGCGTCCGGCAGTGGTCGACAAATGGCTACACCTTC; CDR3: CVRQWSTNGYTF
J: TRBJ2-1; D: NA; V: TRBV20-1; size: many; DNA: TGCAGTGCTAGAGCCAGACTAAATGAGCAGTTCTTC; CDR3: CSARARLNEQFF
J: TRBJ2-7; D: NA; V: TRBV6-1; size: many; DNA: TGTGCCAGCAGTGAACCGGGACAAGTGGGTTTGGAGCAGTACTTC; CDR3: CASSEPGQVGLEQYF
J: TRBJ2-7; D: TRBD1; V: TRBV12-3/TRBV12-4; size: many; DNA: TGTGCCAGCAGCTTGACCGGGACAGGGCCCTACGAGCAGTACTTC; CDR3: CASSLTGTGPYEQYF
J: TRBJ1-2; D: NA; V: TRBV18; size: many; DNA: TGTGCCAGCTCACGCCCATCCCTGGAAGGCTACACCTTC; CDR3: CASSRPSLEGYTF
J: TRBJ2-1; D: TRBD2; V: TRBV12-3/TRBV12-4; size: NA; DNA: TGTGCCAGCAGCCCCCATGCGGGAGGGCCGGATGAGCAGTTCTTC; CDR3: CASSPHAGGPDEQFF
J: TRBJ2-3; D: NA; V: TRBV7-9; size: once; DNA: TGTGCCAGCAGCCAGGGAGGAGCGCAGTATTTT; CDR3: CASSQGGAQYF
J: TRBJ2-1; D: TRBD2; V: TRBV12-3/TRBV12-4; size: many; DNA: TGTGCCAGCAGGGGGACTAGCGGGTACAATGAGCAGTTCTTC; CDR3: CASRGTSGYNEQFF
J: TRBJ2-3; D: NA; V: TRBV20-1; size: many; DNA: TGCAGTGCTGAAACCGTAGGGATTAGCACAGATACGCAGTATTTT; CDR3: CSAETVGISTDTQYF
J: TRBJ2-1; D: TRBD1; V: TRBV2; size: many; DNA: TGTGCCAGCAGGGGGACAGCGAAATACAATGAGCAGTTCTTC; CDR3: CASRGTAKYNEQFF
J: TRBJ2-4; D: TRBD1; V: TRBV28; size: many; DNA: TGTGCCAGCAGTTTCCGGGACAGAAAAAACATTCAGTACTTC; CDR3: CASSFRDRKNIQYF
J: TRBJ2-7; D: NA; V: TRBV6-9; size: many; DNA: TGTGCCAGCAGTTACTGGCGAACCTACGAGCAGTACTTC; CDR3: CASSYWRTYEQYF
J: TRBJ2-2; D: TRBD1; V: TRBV27; size: many; DNA: TGTGCCAGCACGGGACAGTGGGACGCCGGGGAGCTGTTTTTT; CDR3: CASTGQWDAGELFF
J: TRBJ1-1; D: NA; V: TRBV5-1; size: many; DNA: TGTGCCAGCAGCTTGGTACAGGGATACACTGAAGCTTTCTTT; CDR3: CASSLVQGYTEAFF
J: TRBJ2-7; D: NA; V: TRBV11-2; size: many; DNA: TGTGCCAGCAGCCCAACCGGGATGGGGGAGCAGTACTTC; CDR3: CASSPTGMGEQYF
J: TRBJ2-2; D: NA; V: TRBV20-1; size: NA; DNA: TGCAGTGCTAGTGCAGGTAACACCGGGGAGCTGTTTTTT; CDR3: CSASAGNTGELFF
J: TRBJ2-3; D: TRBD2; V: TRBV30; size: few; DNA: TGTGCCTGGACAATCGGACTAGCGGGAGTGGATACGCAGTATTTT; CDR3: CAWTIGLAGVDTQYF
J: TRBJ2-2; D: NA; V: TRBV7-8; size: many; DNA: TGTGCCAGCAGCTTAGTGCGAGTGCTTTCTGGCACCGGGGAGCTGTTTTTT; CDR3: CASSLVRVLSGTGELFF
J: TRBJ1-5; D: NA; V: TRBV30; size: many; DNA: TGTGCCTGGAATGGGGGGCGCGGAGGTCAGCCCCAGCATTTT; CDR3: CAWNGGRGGQPQHF
J: TRBJ2-6; D: NA; V: TRBV27; size: many; DNA: TGTGCCAGCAGTTTCGCTGGGGCCAACGTCCTGACTTTC; CDR3: CASSFAGANVLTF
J: TRBJ2-2; D: TRBD1; V: TRBV12-5; size: many; DNA: TGTGCTAGTGGACACAGGGGCGGGGAGCTGTTTTTT; CDR3: CASGHRGGELFF
J: TRBJ2-1; D: TRBD2; V: TRBV20-1; size: many; DNA: TGCAGTGCTAGAGCCACTAGCGGGTACAATGAGCAGTTCTTC; CDR3: CSARATSGYNEQFF
J: TRBJ2-1; D: TRBD2; V: TRBV5-1; size: few; DNA: TGCGCCAGTCCTCATCTTAGACTAGCGGGAGAATACGATGTGCAGTTCTTC; CDR3: CASPHLRLAGEYDVQFF
J: TRBJ2-7; D: NA; V: TRBV28; size: many; DNA: TGTGCCAGCTATCCGAATGGAGCATCAGACTACGAGCAGTACTTC; CDR3: CASYPNGASDYEQYF
J: TRBJ1-1; D: NA; V: TRBV28; size: many; DNA: TGTGCCAGCAGTCTCCGAGGACTTGGCACTGAAGCTTTCTTT; CDR3: CASSLRGLGTEAFF
J: TRBJ1-4; D: TRBD1; V: TRBV6-2/TRBV6-3; size: NA; DNA: TGTGCCAGCAGTTCACGAAGGACAGGGGCTCAAGAAAAACTGTTTTTT; CDR3: CASSSRRTGAQEKLFF
J: TRBJ2-2; D: NA; V: TRBV28; size: NA; DNA: TGTGCCAGCAGCCTAGGCGCCTGGGAGCTGTTTTTT; CDR3: CASSLGAWELFF
J: TRBJ2-7; D: TRBD2; V: TRBV20-1; size: many; DNA: TGCAGTGCTAGAGAGTCGGTAGCGGGAGGGAACGAGCAGTACTTC; CDR3: CSARESVAGGNEQYF
J: TRBJ2-7; D: TRBD1; V: TRBV7-2; size: NA; DNA: TGTGCCAGCAGCCCACCCCCCGCCTGGGACAGGTTGGGGGAGCAGTACTTC; CDR3: CASSPPPAWDRLGEQYF
J: TRBJ2-3; D: TRBD2; V: TRBV5-4; size: many; DNA: TGTGCCAGCAGCCGGACTAGCGGGAATCCAACAGATACGCAGTATTTT; CDR3: CASSRTSGNPTDTQYF
J: TRBJ2-2; D: NA; V: TRBV24-1; size: few; DNA: TGTGCCACCAGTTGGTGGCGGCAGGAGAACACCGGGGAGCTGTTTTTT; CDR3: CATSWWRQENTGELFF
J: TRBJ2-5; D: TRBD1; V: TRBV10-3; size: NA; DNA: TGTGCCATCAGTGAGTCGGGACAGGGGCCGCGTGGGACCCAGTACTTC; CDR3: CAISESGQGPRGTQYF
J: TRBJ1-1; D: NA; V: TRBV30; size: many; DNA: TGTGCCTGGAGTATTAGGGATGAAGCTTTCTTT; CDR3: CAWSIRDEAFF